This T cell receptor (beta chain) was captured by sequencing in a study of Ad26.COV2.S vaccination and SARS-CoV-2 variants. For the study at large: Into the muscle, Ad26.COV2.S was dosed once or twice, 56 days apart.

Germline V gives CDR1 SGHVS, CDR2 FQNEAQ. The V and J ends lost 3 bases and 4 bases respectively, with 10 bases between them. This CDR3 has 14 residues. The treatment was: over 15 received Ad26.COV2.S at low or high dose, single or two shots; roughly five received placebo; per-sample allocation not given. Day 63 after the first injection of vaccine or placebo was the sampling time. In Boston, the donor was an adult between 18-55 years of age. An Ad26 vector that expressed Wuhan-strain SARS-CoV-2 spike constituted the vaccine. Generated by immunoSEQ multiplex PCR, the TCRdb table keeps only in-frame clones and is missing some. The sample shows 410,000 or so clones, roughly 90% of them seen only once.

This chain connects TRBV7-8 to TRBJ2-1, with D possibly being TRBD1 (5 bases). Sequenced here: peripheral blood, sampled in a trial of Ad26.COV2.S vaccine versus placebo. This TCR was sampled from a person aged 18-60 years who received the Ad26.COV2.S COVID-19 vaccine or a placebo. CDR3: CASSLSGSYNEQFF. The DNA of the CDR3 is TGTGCCAGCAGCTTGTCAGGGTCGTACAATGAGCAGTTCTTC.